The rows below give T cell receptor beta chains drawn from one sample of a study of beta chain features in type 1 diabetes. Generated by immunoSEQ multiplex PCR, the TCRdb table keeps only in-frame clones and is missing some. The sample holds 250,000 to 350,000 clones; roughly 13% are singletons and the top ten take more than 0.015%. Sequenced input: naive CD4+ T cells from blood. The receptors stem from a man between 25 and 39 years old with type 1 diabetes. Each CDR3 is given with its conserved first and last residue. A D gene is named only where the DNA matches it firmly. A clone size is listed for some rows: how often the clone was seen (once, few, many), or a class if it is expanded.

CASSISPSGGNQPQHF TGTGCCAGTAGTATAAGTCCTTCAGGGGGCAATCAGCCCCAGCATTTT . TRBJ1-5 TRBV19 .
CAAGGAGRSIEAFF TGTGCCGCTGGGGGGGCAGGGAGAAGTATTGAAGCTTTCTTT . TRBJ1-1 TRBV7-2 .
CASTWSNEQFF TGTGCCAGCACCTGGAGCAATGAGCAGTTCTTC . TRBJ2-1 TRBV7-9 .
CASSEWGLAGANEQFF TGTGCCAGCAGTGAATGGGGACTAGCGGGAGCAAATGAGCAGTTCTTC TRBD2 TRBJ2-1 TRBV25-1 few
CASSTGQRGKLFF TGTGCCAGCAGCACAGGACAGAGGGGAAAACTGTTTTTT . TRBJ1-4 TRBV7-2 few
CSVRMLRFSYEQYF TGCAGCGTCCGAATGTTGAGGTTCTCCTACGAGCAGTACTTC . TRBJ2-7 TRBV29-1 .
CASSQDGQANQPQHF TGTGCCAGCAGCCAAGACGGCCAGGCTAATCAGCCCCAGCATTTT . TRBJ1-5 TRBV4-2 .
CASSPSRGTEAFF TGTGCCAGCAGTCCCTCCAGGGGCACTGAAGCTTTCTTT . TRBJ1-1 TRBV7-7 few
CASNYGAGGSNEQFF TGTGCCAGCAACTATGGGGCGGGAGGGTCGAATGAGCAGTTCTTC TRBD2 TRBJ2-1 TRBV11-2 few
CASSPTSGAGGMRSTQYF TGCGCCAGCAGTCCAACGTCCGGGGCAGGGGGCATGAGGTCGACGCAGTATTTT TRBD1 TRBJ2-3 TRBV23-1 .
CATSFFSTGELFF TGTGCCACCTCGTTCTTCTCCACCGGGGAGCTGTTTTTT . TRBJ2-2 TRBV27 .
CASSLERRSTGETQYF TGCGCCAGCAGCTTGGAACGGAGGTCTACCGGAGAGACCCAGTACTTC . TRBJ2-5 TRBV5-1 few
CASSPLAGTDTQYF TGTGCCAGCAGTCCTCTAGCGGGCACAGATACGCAGTATTTT TRBD2 TRBJ2-3 TRBV6-5 few
CASSLVGGRRETQYF TGTGCCAGCAGCTTAGTGGGGGGGCGTCGCGAGACCCAGTACTTC . TRBJ2-5 TRBV7-2 .
CASVGGGETQYF TGTGCCAGCGTGGGAGGAGGGGAGACCCAGTACTTC . TRBJ2-5 TRBV6-5 .
CASSAGQLGDEQYF TGTGCCAGCAGCGCGGGTCAGTTGGGAGACGAGCAGTACTTC . TRBJ2-7 TRBV9 .
CASRGNRAPYEQYF TGTGCCAGCAGGGGGAACAGGGCACCCTACGAGCAGTACTTC . TRBJ2-7 TRBV6-1 .
CASSLAGGTYNEQFF TGCGCCAGCAGCTTGGCGGGAGGCACCTACAATGAGCAGTTCTTC TRBD2 TRBJ2-1 TRBV5-1 few
CASSPMRQNTQYF TGTGCCAGCAGTCCTATGAGACAGAATACCCAGTACTTC . TRBJ2-5 TRBV6-6 .
CASRVPGGNYGYTF TGTGCCAGCAGGGTCCCAGGGGGCAACTATGGCTACACCTTC TRBD1 TRBJ1-2 TRBV28 .
CASRDVGGSWTSEAFF TGTGCCAGCAGGGACGTAGGGGGAAGTTGGACCTCTGAAGCTTTCTTT . TRBJ1-1 TRBV28 .
CASSRTGTGYPYEQYF TGTGCCAGCAGTCGGACCGGGACAGGGTATCCCTACGAGCAGTACTTC TRBD1 TRBJ2-7 TRBV27 few
CASSLAGSSYNEQFF TGTGCCAGCAGCCTAGCGGGGAGCTCCTACAATGAGCAGTTCTTC TRBD2 TRBJ2-1 TRBV5-6 few
CASSYSPRLAGGFVF TGTGCCAGCAGTTACTCCCCCCGACTAGCGGGAGGATTCGTCTTC TRBD2 TRBJ2-7 TRBV6-5 few
CASSQEARGTYEQYF TGTGCCAGCAGCCAAGAGGCCAGGGGGACCTACGAGCAGTACTTC TRBD1 TRBJ2-7 TRBV4-2 few
CAWNRGGFSYNEQFF TGTGCCTGGAATCGAGGCGGTTTCTCATACAATGAGCAGTTCTTC . TRBJ2-1 TRBV30 .
CASSPLSGRVGEQYF TGTGCCAGCTCACCACTGAGCGGGAGGGTAGGCGAGCAGTACTTC TRBD2 TRBJ2-7 TRBV18 .
CASSPYSGTSTDTQYF TGTGCCAGCAGCCCCTACTCCGGGACTAGCACAGATACGCAGTATTTT . TRBJ2-3 TRBV4-2 few
CASSQDPYSNQPQHF TGTGCCAGCAGCCAAGACCCCTATAGCAATCAGCCCCAGCATTTT . TRBJ1-5 TRBV4-2 .
CSVGTGISTDTQYF TGCAGCGTGGGAACAGGGATTAGCACAGATACGCAGTATTTT . TRBJ2-3 TRBV29-1 few
CASSDYRGNTEAFF TGTGCCAGCAGTGATTACAGGGGAAACACTGAAGCTTTCTTT TRBD1 TRBJ1-1 TRBV6-1 few
CAWRGQGLSEAFF TGTGCCTGGAGGGGGCAGGGGCTGTCTGAAGCTTTCTTT . TRBJ1-1 TRBV30 .
CASSRPSGNTDTQYF TGTGCCAGCAGCCGACCTAGCGGGAACACAGATACGCAGTATTTT TRBD2 TRBJ2-3 TRBV7-8 .
CASSLIRLTNQPQHF TGTGCCAGCAGTTTAATCAGGCTGACCAATCAGCCCCAGCATTTT . TRBJ1-5 TRBV28 .
CASSQGDRDDEKLFF TGTGCCAGCAGCCAGGGGGACAGGGATGATGAAAAACTGTTTTTT TRBD1 TRBJ1-4 TRBV4-2 few
CASSVSWTSGNEQFF TGCGCCAGCAGCGTCTCCTGGACTAGCGGGAATGAGCAGTTCTTC TRBD2 TRBJ2-1 TRBV5-1 .
CASSLSLAGGSNEQYF TGCGCCAGCAGCTTGTCCCTAGCGGGAGGTTCGAACGAGCAGTACTTC TRBD2 TRBJ2-7 TRBV5-1 .
CASSPNIAGGTYEQYF TGTGCCAGCAGCCCAAATATAGCGGGAGGGACCTACGAGCAGTACTTC TRBD2 TRBJ2-7 TRBV9 .
CASSLTGTGNTIYF TGTGCCAGCAGCTTGACAGGGACCGGAAACACCATATATTTT TRBD1 TRBJ1-3 TRBV2 .
CAWTGGAYTGELFF TGTGCCTGGACAGGGGGCGCGTACACCGGGGAGCTGTTTTTT TRBD1 TRBJ2-2 TRBV30 .
CASSLNLREKLFF TGTGCCAGCAGCTTAAATTTGCGCGAAAAACTGTTTTTT . TRBJ1-4 TRBV7-9 .
CASSITGTQYF TGTGCCAGCAGTATTACGGGGACCCAGTACTTC . TRBJ2-5 TRBV2 .
CASSRAAGRGRSFADTQYF TGTGCCAGCAGCCGAGCGGCTGGGCGGGGTCGATCCTTCGCAGATACGCAGTATTTT . TRBJ2-3 TRBV27 .
CAISELESSYNEQFF TGTGCCATCAGTGAACTCGAAAGCTCCTACAATGAGCAGTTCTTC . TRBJ2-1 TRBV10-3 .